The 11 T cell receptor beta chains presented below share a single source sample, sequenced in a study of CD8+ T cells in alopecia areata. Extracted RNA was reverse transcribed, and the resulting cDNA served as sequencing template. The data were produced by immunoSEQ multiplex PCR, yet TCRdb's version contains in-frame clones alone and is incomplete. Sampling found roughly 110,000 clones, none seen once. Sequenced: lesional skin. The receptors originated from a C3H/HeJ mouse with alopecia areata. Strain MHC haplotype: H2-k.

This clone was seen many times. The gene names given are mouse names. With the read ending 4 residues before the CDR3 end, the germline J gene is used to fill in that end. The rearrangement joins TRBV13-3 to TRBJ1-1; D possibly corresponds to TRBD1 (6 bases). V shed 1 base and J shed 3 bases, with 10 bases lying between them. Germline CDR1 reads NNHDY; CDR2 reads SYVADS. This CDR3 comprises 14 residues. The DNA read from the CDR3 is TGTGCCAGCAGTGATTCAGGGGTTGACACA. It is translated as CASSDSGVDT. The entire CDR3 sequence reads CASSDSGVDTEVFF.

A remark on this clone: The listed genes are named as in mouse. Read sequence stops 4 residues before the CDR3 end, and the germline J gene provides the missing end. The genes are TRBV13-3 and TRBJ2-7, with TRBD2 identical over 8 bases. This CDR3 has 15 residues. Germline V gives CDR1 NNHDY, CDR2 SYVADS. The J segment lost 3 bases and the V segment lost 0 bases, leaving 5 bases of the junction unmatched. The CDR3 is CASSDVGGGFYEQYF. The CDR3 bases that were read are TGTGCCAGCAGTGATGTGGGGGGGGGCTTCTAT.

This clone has a handful of counts. Each gene name is a mouse one. The CDR3 end falls 4 residues outside the read, so it is completed with the germline J gene. V and J are TRBV31 and TRBJ2-7; the match to TRBD2 covers 8 bases. Looked up from germline, CDR1 is GKSSPN and CDR2 is SITVG. The CDR3 totals 15 residues. V dropped 0 bases and J dropped 0; count of bases not matched to a gene: 4. Incomplete CDR3 DNA: TGTGCCTGGAGTCTAGACTGGGGAAGCTCCTAT. This gives the protein CAWSLDWGSSY. The full CDR3 sequence reads CAWSLDWGSSYEQYF.

This clone came up a few times. These gene names are mouse names. The sequence runs out 4 residues before the end of the CDR3; the remainder is reconstructed from the germline J gene. The chain recombines TRBV17 with TRBJ1-2, with D perhaps TRBD1 (5 bases). Germline loops: CDR1 MNHDT, CDR2 YYDKIL. This CDR3 has 14 amino acids. Trimming left V 0 bases short and J 4 bases short, with 9 bases between. CDR3: CASSRDGGGSDYTF. The part of the CDR3 DNA that was read is TGTGCTAGCAGTAGAGATGGGGGAGGCTCC.

For this clone: Gene names refer to mouse genes. The sequenced fragment ends 4 residues before the CDR3 boundary, so the rest is inferred from the germline J gene. The V and J genes are TRBV19 and TRBJ1-4, with 12 bases aligning to TRBD1. The CDR3 totals 16 residues. The V gene's germline CDR1 is FNHDT and CDR2 SITEND (reference sequence). Germline trimming cut 4 bases from V and 3 bases from J; bases unmatched to any gene: 4. The CDR3: CASSGTGGRPNERLFF. The CDR3 bases that were read are TGTGCCAGCAGTGGGACAGGGGGCCGTCCCAACGAA.

In the case of this clone: Gene and germline names: mouse. The read ends 4 residues early relative to the CDR3; the germline J gene fills the gap. This chain links TRBV13-3 with TRBJ2-3; TRBD2 matches at 10 bases. Trimming took 6 bases from V and 2 from J; bases not matched to a gene: 3. This CDR3 is built from 14 residues. The germline V gene encodes CDR1 NNHDY and CDR2 SYVADS. The CDR3 reads CASTWGGFAETLYF. The DNA read from the CDR3 is TGTGCCAGCACCTGGGGGGGCTTTGCAGAA.

Concerning this clone itself: The genes are named according to mouse. The sequenced fragment ends 4 residues before the CDR3 boundary, so the rest is inferred from the germline J gene. The sample holds other DNA sequences that translate to the same CDR3. The chain has TRBV13-3 and TRBJ2-4, with 11 bases identical to TRBD1. The ends lost 0 bases at V and 2 bases at J; junction bases unmatched: 2. The CDR3 extends over 16 amino acids. The V gene's germline CDR1 is NNHDY and CDR2 SYVADS. CDR3 region: CASSDGTGGVQNTLYF. The covered CDR3 bases are TGTGCCAGCAGTGATGGGACAGGGGGCGTTCAAAAC.

About this clone itself: Gene names and germline refer to mouse. The read terminates 4 residues ahead of where the CDR3 ends, so the germline J gene completes it. The chain joins TRBV16 to TRBJ2-7; D unclear. V lost 5 bases, J lost 0 bases, and 14 bases lay in between. This CDR3 has 15 amino acids. The germline gives CDR1 SGHSA, CDR2 FRNQAP. CDR3 bases read: TGTGCAAGCAGCACCCCCTCGCCAGACTCCTAT. Residues: CASSTPSPDSY. The whole CDR3 sequence reads CASSTPSPDSYEQYF.

Of note for this clone: Germline and genes: mouse. The chain's CDR3 is CASSGGFSQNTLYF. The DNA read from the CDR3 is TGTGCCAGCAGTGGAGGGTTTAGTCAAAAC. The rearrangement uses TRBV13-3 and TRBJ2-4; no reliable D call. The read terminates 4 residues ahead of where the CDR3 ends, so the germline J gene completes it. This CDR3 contains 14 residues. Germline CDR1 NNHDY, CDR2 SYVADS. Trimming took off 3 bases at V and 0 bases at J, with 8 bases between the two ends. Filled out from reference TRBV13-3 and TRBJ2-4, the complete variable domain reads EAAVTQSPRSKVAVTGGKVTLSCHQTNNHDYMYWYRQDTGHGLRLIHYSYVADSTEKGDIPDGYKASRPSQENFSLILELASLSQTAVYFCASSGGFSQNTLYFGAGTRLSVL.

Remarks on this clone: Germline and genes here are mouse. The read is 4 residues too short to cover the CDR3 end, so that end is filled in from the germline J gene. The V gene is TRBV13-3, the J gene TRBJ2-7; 9 bases map to TRBD1. The CDR3 has 15 amino acids. Germline CDR1 is NNHDY and CDR2 is SYVADS. The CDR3 loop is CASSPRDRVSYEQYF. The sequenced CDR3 bases are TGTGCCAGCAGCCCCCGGGACAGGGTTTCTTAT.

This clone was seen only a few times. Each gene name is a mouse one. The read terminates 4 residues ahead of where the CDR3 ends, so the germline J gene completes it. This chain links TRBV17 with TRBJ2-7, with 12 bases aligning to TRBD2. This CDR3 is 14 amino acids long. The germline V gene encodes CDR1 MNHDT and CDR2 YYDKIL. The DNA read from the CDR3 is TGTGCTAGCAGTGGGACTGGGGGGCTGTAT. Translating it yields CASSGTGGLY. The full CDR3 protein reads CASSGTGGLYEQYF.